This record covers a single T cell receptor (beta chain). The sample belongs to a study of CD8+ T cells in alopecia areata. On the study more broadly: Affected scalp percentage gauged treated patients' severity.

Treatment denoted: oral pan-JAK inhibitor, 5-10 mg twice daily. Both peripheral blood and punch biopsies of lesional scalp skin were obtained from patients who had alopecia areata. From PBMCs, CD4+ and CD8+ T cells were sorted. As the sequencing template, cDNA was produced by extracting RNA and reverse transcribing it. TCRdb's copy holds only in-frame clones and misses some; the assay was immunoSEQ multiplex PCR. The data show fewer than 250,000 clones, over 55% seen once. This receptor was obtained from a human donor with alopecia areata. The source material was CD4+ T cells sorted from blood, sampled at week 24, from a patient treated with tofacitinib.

The CDR3 DNA follows: TGTGCCAGCAGTCGTGGGGGGGGCTCCTACGAGCAGTACTTC. Its translation is CASSRGGGSYEQYF. The chain joins TRBV6-6 to TRBJ2-7; 7 nucleotides match TRBD2. CDR3 length equals 14 residues. Losses at the gene ends were 5 bases for V and 0 bases for J; bases not matched to a gene: 4. Germline V CDR1 and CDR2: MNHNY, SVGAGI (reference sequence).